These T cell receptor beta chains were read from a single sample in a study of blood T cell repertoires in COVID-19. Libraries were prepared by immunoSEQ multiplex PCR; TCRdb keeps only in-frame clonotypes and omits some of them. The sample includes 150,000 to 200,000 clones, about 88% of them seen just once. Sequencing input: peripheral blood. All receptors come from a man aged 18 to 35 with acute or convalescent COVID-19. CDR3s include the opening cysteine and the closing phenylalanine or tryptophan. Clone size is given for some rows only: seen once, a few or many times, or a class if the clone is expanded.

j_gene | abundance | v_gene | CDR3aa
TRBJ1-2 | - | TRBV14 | CASSPPGQGGGYTF
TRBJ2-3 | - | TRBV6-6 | CASSRPPRDTQYF
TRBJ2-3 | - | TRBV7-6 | CASSFRLAGGLDTQYF
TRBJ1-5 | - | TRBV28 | CASINSGTSSNQPQHF
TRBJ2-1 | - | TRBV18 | CASSPPRTREEQFF
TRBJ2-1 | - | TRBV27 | CASFARGSRGEQFF
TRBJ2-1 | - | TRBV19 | CASSWGGLYNEQFF
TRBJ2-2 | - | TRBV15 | CATSDLNTGELFF
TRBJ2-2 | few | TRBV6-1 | CASSEGTSGAGELFF
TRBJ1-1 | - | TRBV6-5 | CASKAGLMNTEAFF
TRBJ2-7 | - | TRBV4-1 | CASSQDDRGLPYEQYF
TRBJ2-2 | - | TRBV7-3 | CASSSRGMPGELFF
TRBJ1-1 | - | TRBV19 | CASSIWQGAIRWNTEAFF
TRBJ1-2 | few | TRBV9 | CASSPQEGYGYTF
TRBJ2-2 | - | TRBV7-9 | CASSGQGWTGELFF
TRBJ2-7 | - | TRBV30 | CAWSDPAWGQGFLLNSYEQYF
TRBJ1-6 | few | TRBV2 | CASSLGGQGASPLHF
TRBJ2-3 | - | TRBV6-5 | CASSNRDRGDTQYF
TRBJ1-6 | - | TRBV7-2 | CASSFWDRERSPLHF
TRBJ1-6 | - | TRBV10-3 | CAISEMDRTQLNSPLHF
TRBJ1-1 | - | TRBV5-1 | CASSLEATANTEAFF
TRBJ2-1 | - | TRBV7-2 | CASKKRGGPNEQFF
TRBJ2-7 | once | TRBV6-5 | CASQSPYEQYF
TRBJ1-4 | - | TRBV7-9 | CASSLDIGGIEKLFF
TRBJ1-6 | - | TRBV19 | CASSPHAGTGFSPLHF
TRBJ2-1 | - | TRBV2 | CASSDPTSGGAEEQFF
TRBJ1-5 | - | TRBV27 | CASSFARQGNQPQHF
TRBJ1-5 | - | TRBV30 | CAWSVGAGDQPQHF